This is a list of T cell receptor beta chains from one sample in a study of human versus mouse CDR3 diversity and MHC coevolution. Here immunoSEQ multiplex PCR was the method, and the copy in TCRdb shows in-frame clones only, minus some. The sample lists more than 60,000 clones; roughly 92% were seen once. Sequencing was carried out using naive CD4+ T cells from blood. These receptors came from a person aged 30-70 years in good health. Each CDR3 is given with its conserved first and last residue. The order of the fields is clone size, D gene, V gene, J gene, CDR3 DNA, CDR3 protein. A D gene is named only where the DNA matches it firmly. The size of a clone is reported for some rows only, either as once, few or many, or as a class for expanded clones.

size: NA; D: TRBD2; V: TRBV9; J: TRBJ2-5; DNA: TGTGCCAGCAGCGCGGGACTAGCCAAACAGACCCAGTACTTC; CDR3: CASSAGLAKQTQYF
size: NA; D: TRBD1; V: TRBV15; J: TRBJ1-4; DNA: TGTGCCACCAGCACCACAGGGGGGGCTAATGAAAAACTGTTTTTT; CDR3: CATSTTGGANEKLFF
size: NA; D: TRBD2; V: TRBV7-6; J: TRBJ2-7; DNA: TGTGCCAGCAGCTTACTTAGGGCGGGACTAGCTCTCCTAAGGCTCTTC; CDR3: CASSLLRAGLALLRLF
size: NA; D: NA; V: TRBV5-4; J: TRBJ1-1; DNA: TGTGCCAGCAGCTACCGGGACACTCCTGAAGCTTTCTTT; CDR3: CASSYRDTPEAFF
size: NA; D: NA; V: TRBV4-1; J: TRBJ1-5; DNA: TGCGCCAGCAGCCAAGAAGGACAGCCCAATCAGCCCCAGCATTTT; CDR3: CASSQEGQPNQPQHF
size: NA; D: NA; V: TRBV7-9; J: TRBJ1-6; DNA: TGTGCCAGCAGTAGGGGGAGCTCCTATAATTCACCCCTCCACTTT; CDR3: CASSRGSSYNSPLHF
size: NA; D: TRBD1; V: TRBV11-2; J: TRBJ1-2; DNA: TGTGCCAGCAGCTCCATCAGGGGGCAGTTTGTCAACTATGGCTACACCTTC; CDR3: CASSSIRGQFVNYGYTF
size: NA; D: NA; V: TRBV20-1; J: TRBJ2-7; DNA: TGCAGTGCTTCCGGTTCCTACGAGCAGTACTTC; CDR3: CSASGSYEQYF
size: few; D: NA; V: TRBV4-1; J: TRBJ1-1; DNA: TGCGCCAGCAGTCTGCAGAAGAACACTGAAGCTTTCTTT; CDR3: CASSLQKNTEAFF
size: NA; D: NA; V: TRBV10-3; J: TRBJ1-6; DNA: TGTGCCATCAGGAGGAGGGAAGTTGGCGATAATTCACCCCTCCACTTT; CDR3: CAIRRREVGDNSPLHF
size: NA; D: TRBD1; V: TRBV23-1; J: TRBJ2-2; DNA: TGCGCCAGCAGGGAAGGGGGCGCGCCCGGGGAGCTGTTTTTT; CDR3: CASREGGAPGELFF
size: NA; D: NA; V: TRBV6-1; J: TRBJ2-5; DNA: TGTGCCAGCAGTGAAGACAGGGATGCGTTCGCCCAGTACTTC; CDR3: CASSEDRDAFAQYF
size: NA; D: TRBD1; V: TRBV23-1; J: TRBJ2-6; DNA: TGCGCCAGCAGTGCTGTTGACAGGGGGCTTAGCTCTGGGGCCAACGTCCTGACTTTC; CDR3: CASSAVDRGLSSGANVLTF
size: NA; D: NA; V: TRBV5-6; J: TRBJ2-6; DNA: TGTGCCAGCAGCCAAACAGGTCCTGGGGCCAACGTCCTGACTTTC; CDR3: CASSQTGPGANVLTF
size: NA; D: TRBD1; V: TRBV2; J: TRBJ1-2; DNA: TGTGCCAGCACGGCGGAGGGGGCAAGGTGGTTCTATGGCTACACCTTC; CDR3: CASTAEGARWFYGYTF
size: once; D: NA; V: TRBV19; J: TRBJ2-5; DNA: TGTGCCAGCTTTGACCAAGAGACCCAGTACTTC; CDR3: CASFDQETQYF
size: NA; D: NA; V: TRBV11-2; J: TRBJ1-3; DNA: TGTGCCAGCAGCTTAGAGGCCGGGGCTGGAAACACCATATATTTT; CDR3: CASSLEAGAGNTIYF
size: NA; D: NA; V: TRBV27; J: TRBJ2-7; DNA: TGTGCCAGCAGTTTACTTAGCTCCTACGAGCAGTACTTC; CDR3: CASSLLSSYEQYF
size: NA; D: TRBD1; V: TRBV19; J: TRBJ2-7; DNA: TGTGCCAGTAGTATCGGGACAGGGTTCGTCTACGAGCAGTACTTC; CDR3: CASSIGTGFVYEQYF
size: NA; D: TRBD2; V: TRBV7-6; J: TRBJ2-5; DNA: TGTGCCAGCAGCAACGGACTAGCGGATTACAAAGAGACCCAGTACTTC; CDR3: CASSNGLADYKETQYF
size: NA; D: TRBD2; V: TRBV15; J: TRBJ2-3; DNA: TGTGCCACCAGCCTAGCGGGGGGCACAGATACGCAGTATTTT; CDR3: CATSLAGGTDTQYF
size: NA; D: TRBD2; V: TRBV6-1; J: TRBJ2-1; DNA: TGTGCCAGCAGTGACCGGGGGGACGTCATCGATGAGCAGTTCTTC; CDR3: CASSDRGDVIDEQFF
size: NA; D: TRBD1; V: TRBV7-9; J: TRBJ1-1; DNA: TGTGCCAGCAGCGTGGGACAGGGGGCGAACACTGAAGCTTTCTTT; CDR3: CASSVGQGANTEAFF
size: NA; D: NA; V: TRBV25-1; J: TRBJ1-1; DNA: TGTGCCAGCAGTGAGCAGACTCTCACGGGTACTGAAGCTTTCTTT; CDR3: CASSEQTLTGTEAFF
size: NA; D: NA; V: TRBV10-3; J: TRBJ1-1; DNA: TGTGCCATCGGGGGGGGTACGGACACTGAAGCTTTCTTT; CDR3: CAIGGGTDTEAFF
size: NA; D: TRBD2; V: TRBV27; J: TRBJ2-7; DNA: TGTGCCAGCAGTTCCCGGACTAGCGGGGGGCAGACCTACGAGCAGTACTTC; CDR3: CASSSRTSGGQTYEQYF
size: NA; D: TRBD1; V: TRBV28; J: TRBJ1-5; DNA: TGTGCCAGCATACCGACCAGGGGACAGGGCCGCTGGCAGCCCCAGCATTTT; CDR3: CASIPTRGQGRWQPQHF
size: NA; D: NA; V: TRBV6-5; J: TRBJ1-6; DNA: TGTGCCAGCAGCGAGCGAACTAATTCACCCCTCCACTTT; CDR3: CASSERTNSPLHF
size: NA; D: NA; V: TRBV15; J: TRBJ2-5; DNA: TGTGCCACCAGCAGAGATCTGGGTCCCGGGACTGAGTACTTC; CDR3: CATSRDLGPGTEYF
size: once; D: TRBD1; V: TRBV11-2; J: TRBJ1-1; DNA: TGTGCCAGCAGCCCCCAAGGGACAGGGGCTGAAGCTTTCTTT; CDR3: CASSPQGTGAEAFF
size: few; D: NA; V: TRBV5-8; J: TRBJ1-5; DNA: TGTGCCAGCACCTCAGGGGTAACGTATAGCAATCAGCCCCAGCATTTT; CDR3: CASTSGVTYSNQPQHF
size: NA; D: TRBD1; V: TRBV7-6; J: TRBJ2-7; DNA: TGTGCCAGCAGCACGGGACAGAGGACCTACGAGCAGTACTTC; CDR3: CASSTGQRTYEQYF
size: NA; D: TRBD2; V: TRBV12-5; J: TRBJ2-5; DNA: TGTGCTAGTGGACGTCTTAGCGGGAGGTATGAGACCCAGTACTTC; CDR3: CASGRLSGRYETQYF
size: NA; D: NA; V: TRBV6-1; J: TRBJ2-7; DNA: TGTGCCAGCAGTCAGAAGAGGCAGCAGTACTTC; CDR3: CASSQKRQQYF
size: once; D: TRBD2; V: TRBV10-2; J: TRBJ2-1; DNA: TGCGCCATAGCGGGAGGGATCCTACGTACCTCCTACAATGAGCAGTTCTTC; CDR3: CAIAGGILRTSYNEQFF
size: NA; D: TRBD1; V: TRBV5-1; J: TRBJ2-3; DNA: TGCGCCAGCAGACCACTCCCCGGGACAGGGTCATCCGATACGCAGTATTTT; CDR3: CASRPLPGTGSSDTQYF
size: NA; D: NA; V: TRBV5-1; J: TRBJ1-6; DNA: TGCGCCAGCAGCTTGGATGCGGGTTGGAATTCACCCCTCCACTTT; CDR3: CASSLDAGWNSPLHF
size: NA; D: NA; V: TRBV27; J: TRBJ1-2; DNA: TGTGCCAGCAGTCCCGGGACAATAGGCGGCTACACCTTC; CDR3: CASSPGTIGGYTF
size: NA; D: TRBD1; V: TRBV6-5; J: TRBJ2-7; DNA: TGTGCCAGCAGCCCGTTGGGACAGGGGGCCTACGAGCAGTACTTC; CDR3: CASSPLGQGAYEQYF
size: NA; D: TRBD1; V: TRBV2; J: TRBJ2-3; DNA: TGTGCCAGCAGTGAACTGGGACAGGGGAGCACAGATACGCAGTATTTT; CDR3: CASSELGQGSTDTQYF
size: NA; D: TRBD2; V: TRBV30; J: TRBJ2-3; DNA: TGTGCCTGGATAGCGGGAGACACTAGCACAGATACGCAGTATTTT; CDR3: CAWIAGDTSTDTQYF
size: NA; D: NA; V: TRBV2; J: TRBJ1-4; DNA: TGTGCCAGCAGTAACGTACAGGGTACGACTAATGAAAAACTGTTTTTT; CDR3: CASSNVQGTTNEKLFF